This T cell receptor beta chain was sequenced for a study of T-cell memory formation after mild COVID-19. Study-level information: In these data, TCR clusters were largely donor specific.

Germline V gene data show CDR1 as SGHTA and CDR2 as FQGNSA. The V and J ends lost 5 bases and 7 bases, in that order; junction bases with no gene match: 23. The CDR3 is 18 amino acids. One entry per CDR3 protein, called by TCRdb with MiXCR from the 5' RACE reads. The repertoire holds 350,000 to 500,000 distinct CDR3 sequences, with approximately 19% as singletons. Comments on this clonotype: The antigen is not known.

General study points: Contracting clones from day 15 to 85 showed balanced CD4/CD8; later expanders favored CD4+. Pre-infection memory held some responding clones, suggesting pre-existing cross-reactive T cells responded. Largely, contracting CD4+ clones fell within CM and EM, and contracting CD8+ clones within EMRA.

The clonotype was recovered from a man younger than 30 who had mild COVID-19 (a few samples of this study predate the infection). Cell type and time point are not known. V usage is TRBV7-2 and J usage is TRBJ2-7, with 7 nucleotides matching TRBD1. The sample taken for sequencing was PBMCs or a T cell subset sorted from them (not recorded which). The CDR3 bases are TGTGCCAGCAGCCGATCGCCACTACGACAGGGTCCCAACCATGAGCAGTACGTC. Translation: CASSRSPLRQGPNHEQYV.